This TCR beta chain was observed in a study of T-cell reconstitution after alpha-beta-depleted transplantation in children (dated by TCRdb to 2016 to 2018). About the investigation overall: Using TCR repertoire profiling, the study followed T-cell immune reconstitution in a quantitative way in children after TCRalphabeta/CD19-depleted allogeneic hematopoietic cell transplantation.

The library relied on PCR. The sample was run on an Illumina HiSeq 2500. TCR library preparation used molecular barcoding, with unique molecular identifiers applied to normalize quantification of the TCRbeta repertoire. TCRdb took the public reads, trimmed them with fastp at Q25, ran MiXCR for clone calling and kept in-frame beta chains. CDR3 protein duplicates are merged, each entry listing the most common genes and DNA. Here the sample has hundreds of thousands of distinct CDR3 sequences; approximately 12% occur a single time. Approximately 4.2% of the sample belongs to the ten largest clones. In its sample, this clonotype was seen many times. The antigen it binds to is not known. No base qualities exist here, and no much larger clone lies one base off it. The CDR3 sequence holds 14 residues, the cysteine and phenylalanine included. Only the CDR3 DNA stays, 42 bases, in frame from base 1.

The chain is encoded by TRBV21-1 joined to TRBJ1-1. TRBV21-1 is deemed a pseudogene. This sample comprised PBMCs, obtained from the stem cell graft. The sequence was obtained from a human donor who donated a stem cell graft to a child with Fanconi anemia. The nucleotide sequence is TGTGCCAGCAGAGGGACGGCTGAGGGCACTGAAGCTTTCTTT. It encodes CASRGTAEGTEAFF.